Reported below is one TCR beta chain. The data were obtained in a study of blood T cell repertoires in COVID-19. Across the whole study: Sites across the United States, Italy and Spain contributed samples from acute and convalescent COVID-19.

Germline CDR1 MGHRA, CDR2 YSYEKL. With 4 bases clipped from V and 5 bases from J, the junction kept 9 bases outside the gene matches. CDR3 size: 15 residues. Source study methods: Counts of nucleated cells, estimated from reference gene primer amplification, were obtained. Profiling relied on immunoSEQ multiplex PCR, and the TCRdb table lists in-frame clones only, not all of them. The V and J calls and the clone size are those of that table, but D and trimming were determined from the DNA. The table has over 150,000 clones, about 88% seen once. Participant-given clinical history determined each cohort assignment.

The chain is built from TRBV4-1 and TRBJ1-1, with 8 bases aligning to TRBD1. This sequence originates from a man in his forties or fifties who had recovered from COVID-19. Source material: PBMCs or T cells enriched from blood (not recorded which). DNA of the CDR3: TGCGCCAGCAGCCCCCTGGACAGGGAAAGAACTGAAGCTTTCTTT. Translated: CASSPLDRERTEAFF.